The 19 T cell receptor beta chains below were found in one sample sequenced in a study of chemoradiotherapy in HPV16-positive cancers. Profiled with immunoSEQ multiplex PCR; TCRdb holds only in-frame clones, not every one. The sample holds approximately 27,000 clones, about 80% seen once. This specimen was blood, taken from a patient who underwent chemoradiotherapy. Receptors were obtained from a human donor with HPV-associated anogenital cancer.

The rearrangement links TRBV2 to TRBJ2-1; TRBD2 agrees at 10 bases. V lost 3 bases, J lost 10 bases, and 9 bases stayed unmatched. This CDR3 contains 15 residues. Per germline, CDR1 SNHLY and CDR2 FYNNEI. CDR3 coding DNA: TGTGCCAGCAGTGATATCAAGCGGGGGGGCCTAGAGCAGTTCTTC. Translated, it gives CASSDIKRGGLEQFF.

The chain links TRBV7-7 to TRBJ2-1; unclear D gene. Trimming took off 1 base at V and 5 bases at J, with 6 bases between the two ends. CDR1 and CDR2 from the germline V gene are SSHAT and FNYEAQ (reference sequence). This CDR3 has 13 residues. The CDR3 nucleotides read TGTGCCAGCAGCTTAGATGGAAACAATGAGCAGTTCTTC. Protein sequence: CASSLDGNNEQFF.

This clone has just one count. This chain uses TRBV7-8 with TRBJ2-1; 7 nucleotides match TRBD1. From germline, CDR1 is SGHVS and CDR2 FQNEAQ. The CDR3 runs 15 residues. Trimming at V came to 1 base and at J to 2 bases, leaving 2 bases not matched to a gene. CDR3 bases: TGTGCCAGCAGCTTAGTGAGGGGGCCCTACAATGAGCAGTTCTTC. Protein: CASSLVRGPYNEQFF.

V gene TRBV7-8 combines with J gene TRBJ1-1; D is uncertain. Germline V gene lookup returns CDR1 SGHVS and CDR2 FQNEAQ. CDR3 size: 14 residues. V lost 1 base, J lost 6 bases, and 12 bases lay in between. The CDR3 spells CASSLERGVPEAFF. The CDR3 DNA follows: TGTGCCAGCAGCTTAGAGCGAGGAGTACCTGAAGCTTTCTTT.

This clone was found a few times. The rearrangement uses TRBV19 and TRBJ2-7; tentatively, D is TRBD2 (5 bases). V shed 1 base and J shed 1 base, with 8 bases lying between them. CDR3 length: 14 amino acids. Per the germline V gene, CDR1 is LNHDA and CDR2 is SQIVND (reference sequence). CDR3 bases: TGTGCCAGTAGTATAGGGCCGGGGTCCTACGAGCAGTACTTC. Translated: CASSIGPGSYEQYF.

The chain employs TRBV5-1 and TRBJ1-1; TRBD1 matches at 8 bases. V dropped 3 bases and J dropped 4; count of bases not matched to a gene: 5. This CDR3 region has 14 residues. The germline CDR1 and CDR2 sequences are SGHRS and YFSETQ. The CDR3: CASSSTGAATEAFF. CDR3 DNA: TGCGCCAGCAGCTCGACAGGGGCAGCCACTGAAGCTTTCTTT. Complete variable domain (other parts from reference TRBV5-1 and TRBJ1-1): KAGVTQTPRYLIKTRGQQVTLSCSPISGHRSVSWYQQTPGQGLQFLFEYFSETQRNKGNFPGRFSGRQFSNSRSEMNVSTLELGDSALYLCASSSTGAATEAFFGQGTRLTVV.

The rearrangement links TRBV29-1 to TRBJ2-1; 9 bases match TRBD1. J gave up 7 bases and V 3 bases, and 13 bases lay outside the gene matches. CDR3 length: 16 amino acids. From germline, CDR1 is SQVTM and CDR2 ANQGSEA. In DNA, the CDR3 is TGCAGCGTTGAGTGGTTGGGGACAGGGACCACTAATGAGCAGTTCTTC. It translates to CSVEWLGTGTTNEQFF.

The V gene is TRBV21-1, the J gene TRBJ2-7; the table's D gene call, TRBD1, was not cross checked with the DNA. TRBV21-1 is flagged as a pseudogene. The length of the CDR3 is 14 residues. The CDR3 DNA reads as TGTGCCAGCAGCAAACTTGGGACAGGGTACGAGCAGTACGTC. This sequence encodes CASSKLGTGYEQYV.

V is TRBV6-4 and J is TRBJ2-7, with D perhaps matching TRBD2 (5 bases). Germline V lookup: CDR1 MRHNA, CDR2 SNTAGT. V lost 7 bases and J 5 bases, leaving 24 bases between the germline ends. The CDR3 has 16 residues. The CDR3 sequence: CASISASGGSFDEQYF. CDR3 DNA: TGTGCCAGCATCAGTGCTTCGGGCGGGTCTTTCGACGAGCAGTACTTC.

This clone was observed a handful of times. This chain uses TRBV10-1 with TRBJ2-7; TRBD1 aligns across 11 bases. Germline CDR1 WNHNN, CDR2 SYGVQD (reference sequence). V lost 9 bases and J lost 6; bases outside the gene matches: 7. The CDR3 consists of 13 residues. The CDR3 protein is CARLPDRGREQYV. Written as DNA, the CDR3 is TGCGCCAGATTACCGGACAGGGGGCGCGAGCAGTACGTC.

This clone was seen only a few times. The chain has TRBV2 and TRBJ1-2; no reliable D call. Germline V gene data show CDR1 as SNHLY and CDR2 as FYNNEI. Trimming took off 6 bases at V and 5 bases at J, with 13 bases between the two ends. This CDR3 has 13 amino acids. CDR3 coding DNA: TGTGCCAGCAGGGGGAATCAAGGATATGGCTACACCTTC. Encoded protein: CASRGNQGYGYTF.

V usage is TRBV7-2 and J usage is TRBJ2-2; TRBD2 agrees at 7 bases. Trimming cost V 1 base and J 6 bases; bases outside gene matches: 5. The length of the CDR3 is 15 residues. The germline CDR1 and CDR2 sequences are SGHTA and FQGNSA. This chain's CDR3 is CASSLEVGGAGELFF. CDR3 sequence (DNA): TGTGCCAGCAGCTTAGAAGTGGGGGGGGCCGGGGAGCTGTTTTTT.

The V call is TRBV27, the J call TRBJ1-3; D uncertain. Between the trimmed V and J ends, which lost 3 bases and 4 bases, there was a span of 7 bases. This CDR3 region has 13 residues. Germline CDR1 and CDR2: MNHEY and SMNVEV (reference sequence). The DNA of the CDR3 is TGTGCCAGCAGTTTCTTACAGGGAAACACCATATATTTT. Its protein product is CASSFLQGNTIYF.

This chain links TRBV2 with TRBJ2-2, with unresolved D. The CDR3 extends over 13 amino acids. Germline assignment: CDR1 SNHLY and CDR2 FYNNEI. V shed 1 base and J shed 3 bases, with 3 bases lying between them. Written as DNA, the CDR3 is TGTGCCAGCAGTGAAGGCCACACCGGGGAGCTGTTTTTT. Protein sequence: CASSEGHTGELFF.

Only a few counts were recorded for this clone. The CDR3 loop reads CASSQGTTNTGELFF. In nucleotides, the CDR3 is TGCGCCAGCAGCCAAGGGACCACGAACACCGGGGAGCTGTTTTTT. V is TRBV5-1 and J is TRBJ2-2; perhaps D is TRBD1 or TRBD2 (5 bases each). Germline CDR1 and CDR2: SGHRS and YFSETQ. The ends were cut back, 4 bases at V and 0 bases at J, with 10 bases in the middle. This CDR3 is 15 amino acids long.

This clone was seen a few times. This chain uses TRBV18 with TRBJ1-1, with D possibly TRBD1 on 5 matching bases. The CDR3 length is 16 residues. Trimming left V 3 bases short and J 0 bases short, with 14 bases between. Germline CDR1 and CDR2: KGHSH and LQKENI. DNA for the CDR3: TGTGCCAGCTCACCTCCTCTCGGGACGGTGAACACTGAAGCTTTCTTT. Translating it yields CASSPPLGTVNTEAFF.

This sequence joins TRBV27 and TRBJ1-2, with no clear D. The V end lost 6 bases, the J end lost 1 base, and 18 bases lay between the germline ends. CDR3 length equals 16 residues. The germline CDR1 and CDR2 sequences are MNHEY and SMNVEV (reference sequence). For the CDR3, the DNA is TGTGCCAGCAGAACATTTCTTGGCAGCTATAACTATGGCTACACCTTC. This translates into CASRTFLGSYNYGYTF.

The chain employs TRBV9 and TRBJ2-3; D possibly corresponds to TRBD1 (5 bases). The CDR3 is 14 amino acids. Trimming left V 6 bases short and J 4 bases short, with 15 bases between. Germline V gene sequence: CDR1 SGDLS, CDR2 YYNGEE. The CDR3 reads CASNLGLLADTQYF. For the CDR3, the DNA is TGTGCCAGCAACCTGGGGCTATTAGCAGATACGCAGTATTTT. Variable domain in full (rest from reference TRBV9 and TRBJ2-3): DSGVTQTPKHLITATGQRVTLRCSPRSGDLSVYWYQQSLDQGLQFLIQYYNGEERAKGNILERFSAQQFPDLHSELNLSSLELGDSALYFCASNLGLLADTQYFGPGTRLTVL.

The gene calls are TRBV5-5 and TRBJ1-5; D may be TRBD1 (5 bases). With 5 bases removed from V and 3 bases from J, the gap between germline ends came to 15 bases. The V gene's germline CDR1 is SGHKS and CDR2 YYEKEE (reference sequence). The CDR3 totals 15 residues. In DNA, the CDR3 is TGTGCCAGCAGTTACACCGGGACCAACAATCAGCCCCAGCATTTT. This gives the protein CASSYTGTNNQPQHF.